Below, 23 T cell receptor beta chains from the same sample are listed, as sequenced in a study of blood T cell repertoires in COVID-19 (dated by TCRdb to 2019 to 2021). Libraries were made using the immunoSEQ multiplex PCR assay. TCRdb obtained this table from immuneACCESS and retained in-frame rearrangements with V and J assigned. These tables miss some clones; where compared with another copy, unresolved V genes account for less than half of the shortfall, and the remainder is unexplained. The sample has about 92,000 clones on record, around 82% of them singletons. The top ten clonotypes cover roughly 8.4% of the sample. What was sequenced was peripheral blood. These receptors came from a man aged 45-65 years who had recovered from COVID-19.

There are a few counts of this clone. This chain connects TRBV24-1 to TRBJ2-7, with 8 bases lining up with TRBD1. The CDR3 runs to 19 residues. V lost 3 bases, J lost 2 bases, and 17 bases stayed unmatched. CDR1 is KGHDR, CDR2 SFDVKD, per germline. CDR3: CATSDVTGGYICSAYEQYF. The CDR3 region has the DNA TGTGCCACCAGTGATGTCACAGGGGGGTATATTTGTAGCGCCTACGAGCAGTACTTC.

The V and J genes are TRBV6-1 and TRBJ1-2; D not resolved. The germline V and J ends were trimmed by 4 bases and 8 bases, with 23 bases remaining between them. This CDR3 comprises 16 residues. The germline gives CDR1 MNHNS, CDR2 SASEGT. CDR3 residues: CASSGLEAAGDNGYTF. DNA of the CDR3: TGTGCCAGCAGTGGCTTGGAGGCGGCAGGTGATAACGGCTACACCTTC.

This clone has at least ten counts. The same CDR3 arises from other DNA sequences in this sample as well. The chain uses TRBV6-5 and TRBJ1-5; D gene ambiguous. The V end lost 6 bases, the J end lost 7 bases, and 10 bases lay between the germline ends. CDR3 size: 12 residues. Per germline, CDR1 MNHEY and CDR2 SVGAGI. The CDR3 sequence: CASSPGGQPQHF. In nucleotides, the CDR3 is TGTGCCAGCAGCCCCGGAGGACAGCCCCAGCATTTT.

The chain combines TRBV19 with TRBJ1-3; the D is unclear. CDR3 length equals 18 residues. Germline values: CDR1 LNHDA, CDR2 SQIVND (reference sequence). V lost 1 base to trimming and J lost 0 bases, with 16 bases between them. CDR3: CASSIVAGSLFSGNTIYF. The CDR3 nucleotides are TGTGCCAGTAGTATAGTAGCGGGTAGTCTCTTCTCTGGAAACACCATATATTTT.

The gene calls are TRBV5-6 and TRBJ1-5, with TRBD1 as a possible D gene (6 bases). The germline V and J ends were trimmed by 0 bases and 5 bases, with 12 bases remaining between them. The CDR3 runs 15 residues. Germline V gene sequence: CDR1 SGHDT, CDR2 YYEEEE. The DNA for the CDR3 is TGTGCCAGCAGCTTGGCACAGGGTAGGGATCAGCCCCAGCATTTT. This encodes CASSLAQGRDQPQHF.

The rearrangement links TRBV4-2 to TRBJ2-2; 14 bases match TRBD2. V shed 0 bases, J shed 0 bases, and the junction held 6 bases outside the gene matches. Germline V gene data show CDR1 as LGHNA and CDR2 as YNFKEQ. The CDR3 is made up of 20 amino acids. In DNA, the CDR3 is TGTGCCAGCAGCCAAGATCCCGGACTAGCGGGAGGAGCGAACACCGGGGAGCTGTTTTTT. Encoded protein: CASSQDPGLAGGANTGELFF.

The chain employs TRBV9 and TRBJ2-3; weak D call: TRBD1 (7 bases). The CDR3 contains 14 residues. Germline V lookup: CDR1 SGDLS, CDR2 YYNGEE. Trimming stripped 5 bases from V and 2 bases from J, with 12 bases between. CDR3 residues: CASREGALTDTQYF. The DNA for the CDR3 is TGTGCCAGCAGGGAGGGGGCGCTCACAGATACGCAGTATTTT.

This sequence joins TRBV15 and TRBJ1-6, with TRBD1 identical over 8 bases. This CDR3 spans 17 amino acids. V shed 0 bases, J shed 10 bases, and the junction held 11 bases outside the gene matches. Per the germline V gene, CDR1 is LNHNV and CDR2 is YYDKDF (reference sequence). CDR3 loop: CATSRDRQDRVRSPLHF. DNA for the CDR3: TGTGCCACCAGCAGAGATCGTCAGGACAGGGTCCGATCACCCCTCCACTTT.

The chain couples TRBV7-9 to TRBJ1-1; D uncertain. V lost 4 bases and J 0 bases, leaving 15 bases between the germline ends. This CDR3 is 16 amino acids long. Germline V gives CDR1 SEHNR, CDR2 FQNEAQ (reference sequence). Written as DNA, the CDR3 is TGTGCCAGCAGCTCAAACCTCGCGTTCTTGAACACTGAAGCTTTCTTT. Translating it yields CASSSNLAFLNTEAFF.

This chain uses TRBV5-4 with TRBJ2-7; 7 bases line up with TRBD1. J lost 3 bases, V lost 1 base, and 4 bases had no gene match. The length of the CDR3 is 14 residues. Germline V gene sequence: CDR1 SGHNT, CDR2 YYREEE (reference sequence). The CDR3 reads CASSLKGQRYEQYF. DNA for the CDR3: TGTGCCAGCAGCTTGAAGGGACAGCGCTACGAGCAGTACTTC.

V usage is TRBV11-3 and J usage is TRBJ2-2; perhaps TRBD2 as D (5 bases). The CDR3 sequence is 14 residues long. Germline lookup yields CDR1 SGHNT and CDR2 YENEEA. V was pared by 5 bases and J by 3 bases, with 10 bases between. The CDR3 protein is CASSRDAYTGELFF. The CDR3, as DNA: TGTGCCAGCAGCCGGGATGCTTACACCGGGGAGCTGTTTTTT.

The chain uses TRBV18 and TRBJ1-4; 7 bases are shared with TRBD1. V was pared by 3 bases and J by 0 bases, with 7 bases of the junction left unmatched. Germline CDR1 and CDR2: KGHSH and LQKENI. The CDR3 is 17 amino acids. CDR3 bases: TGTGCCAGCTCACCGACAGGGCCGATTGCAACTAATGAAAAACTGTTTTTT. It encodes CASSPTGPIATNEKLFF.

V is TRBV5-1 and J is TRBJ2-7; D is unresolved. CDR3 length equals 13 residues. Trimming took 6 bases from V and 0 from J, leaving 10 bases between them. Germline V gene lookup returns CDR1 SGHRS and CDR2 YFSETQ. CDR3 DNA: TGCGCCAGCACCCCCATCGGCTCCTACGAGCAGTACTTC. Its translation is CASTPIGSYEQYF.

This chain uses TRBV9 with TRBJ2-7, with D maybe TRBD1 (7 bases). V dropped 4 bases and J dropped 3 bases, with 17 bases sitting between them. Germline assignment: CDR1 SGDLS and CDR2 YYNGEE. The CDR3 runs 15 residues. The DNA for the CDR3 is TGTGCCAGCAGCCAGAAGGCAGGGGGGAACTACGAGCAGTACTTC. Translating gives CASSQKAGGNYEQYF.

The genes are TRBV19 and TRBJ2-3; a weak D match, TRBD2 (5 bases). The CDR3 is 12 residues long. Germline CDR1 and CDR2: LNHDA and SQIVND (reference sequence). V lost 8 bases and J lost 7, with 13 bases in between. CDR3 in amino acids: CASSVAPYTQYF. CDR3 sequence (DNA): TGTGCCAGTTCGGTAGCGCCTTATACGCAGTATTTT.

The chain employs TRBV25-1 and TRBJ2-7, with 11 nucleotides matching TRBD1. V dropped 2 bases and J dropped 6; count of bases not matched to a gene: 3. Per the germline V gene, CDR1 is MGHDK and CDR2 is SYGVNS. The CDR3 extends over 14 amino acids. DNA of the CDR3: TGTGCCAGCAGTGAAGTGGGACAGGGGGGCGAGCAGTACTTC. This sequence encodes CASSEVGQGGEQYF.

This clone was observed a few times. The chain has TRBV4-3 and TRBJ2-2; D is possibly TRBD1 (6 bases). CDR1 and CDR2 from the germline V gene are LGHNA and YSLEER. This CDR3 is 16 amino acids long. The ends were cut back, 4 bases at V and 9 bases at J, with 21 bases in the middle. The DNA for the CDR3 is TGCGCCAGCAGCCTAGAGGGACAAGCACGTGGCAGGGAGCTGTTTTTT. It yields the protein CASSLEGQARGRELFF.

The genes are TRBV27 and TRBJ1-2; TRBD1 might be the D (5 bases). The CDR3 is 15 residues long. Per the germline V gene, CDR1 is MNHEY and CDR2 is SMNVEV (reference sequence). Trimming pared 0 bases from V and 1 base from J, leaving 9 bases between. DNA for the CDR3: TGTGCCAGCAGTTTATCAGGGGTCCGTAACTATGGCTACACCTTC. It specifies CASSLSGVRNYGYTF.

The chain uses TRBV10-3 and TRBJ2-2; 8 bases map to TRBD2. The germline CDR1 and CDR2 sequences are ENHRY and SYGVKD. The CDR3 spans 16 residues. With 3 bases clipped from V and 4 bases from J, the junction kept 7 bases outside the gene matches. DNA of the CDR3: TGTGCCATCAGTGAAATGACGGGGGGGACCACCGGGGAGCTGTTTTTT. It specifies CAISEMTGGTTGELFF.

Written as DNA, the CDR3 is TGTGCCAGCAGCTTATCAGGGGGCGGAAACACCATATATTTT. Amino acid sequence: CASSLSGGGNTIYF. V and J are TRBV13 and TRBJ1-3; TRBD1 agrees at 8 bases. The germline V gene has CDR1 PRHDT and CDR2 FYEKMQ (reference sequence). V was pared by 2 bases and J by 4 bases, with 1 base of the junction left unmatched. CDR3 length: 14 residues. The full variable domain, rest sourced from reference TRBV13 and TRBJ1-3, is AAGVIQSPRHLIKEKRETATLKCYPIPRHDTVYWYQQGPGQDPQFLISFYEKMQSDKGSIPDRFSAQQFSDYHSELNMSSLELGDSALYFCASSLSGGGNTIYFGEGSWLTVV.

A few counts support this clone. In nucleotides, the CDR3 is TGTGCCAGCAGCGTAGAATTATCGGGTCCGGGGTATGGCTACACCTTC. This translates into CASSVELSGPGYGYTF. This rearrangement joins TRBV9 to TRBJ1-2; D is undetermined. The ends were cut back, 0 bases at V and 5 bases at J, with 17 bases in the middle. This CDR3 spans 16 amino acids. CDR1 and CDR2 from the germline V gene are SGDLS and YYNGEE.

This clone occurred once. V and J are TRBV6-5 and TRBJ2-7; TRBD2 is a possible D gene (5 bases). The ends were cut back, 2 bases at V and 6 bases at J, with 5 bases in the middle. The CDR3 has 11 amino acids. Germline CDR1 and CDR2: MNHEY and SVGAGI. CDR3 loop: CASSYGSEQYF. CDR3 in DNA: TGTGCCAGCAGTTACGGGAGCGAGCAGTACTTC.

V is TRBV7-9 and J is TRBJ2-1, with D unclear. The germline CDR1 and CDR2 sequences are SEHNR and FQNEAQ (reference sequence). The CDR3 contains 12 residues. V was pared by 7 bases and J by 5 bases, with 9 bases between. DNA for the CDR3: TGTGCCAGCACCCTAGACCACAATGAGCAGTTCTTC. Translation gives CASTLDHNEQFF.